These 29 T cell receptor beta chains originate from one sample sequenced in a study of cytomegalovirus exposure and HLA in healthy donors. Sequenced by immunoSEQ multiplex PCR; TCRdb stores in-frame clones only, minus some. The table includes 90,000 to 100,000 clones, approximately 93% detected once. The sequenced material came from PBMCs. The source is a woman aged 30 to 39 in good health and CMV-seropositive.

The chain joins TRBV4-2 to TRBJ2-1, with a possible D match to TRBD2 (6 bases). The CDR3 has 16 amino acids. Germline V gene lookup returns CDR1 LGHNA and CDR2 YNFKEQ. V lost 2 bases and J lost 0, with 11 bases in between. The CDR3 region is CASSQTGVGSYNEQFF. The CDR3 region has the DNA TGTGCCAGCAGCCAAACGGGGGTGGGCTCCTACAATGAGCAGTTCTTC.

The chain couples TRBV7-2 to TRBJ1-4; 11 positions match TRBD1. With V trimmed by 1 base and J by 7 bases, 2 bases remained unmatched. The CDR3 runs to 15 residues. Germline lookup yields CDR1 SGHTA and CDR2 FQGNSA. The CDR3 reads CASSLGGQGAEKLFF. The DNA of the CDR3 is TGTGCCAGCAGCTTAGGTGGACAGGGGGCTGAAAAACTGTTTTTT. The complete variable domain, with remaining parts taken from reference TRBV7-2 and TRBJ1-4, reads GAGVSQSPSNKVTEKGKDVELRCDPISGHTALYWYRQSLGQGLEFLIYFQGNSAPDKSGLPSDRFSAERTGGSVSTLTIQRTQQEDSAVYLCASSLGGQGAEKLFFGSGTQLSVL.

This clone was found once. This chain connects TRBV30 to TRBJ1-2; D not resolved. Germline CDR1 and CDR2: GTSNPN and SVGIG (reference sequence). Trimming shortened V by 0 bases and J by 7 bases, and 12 bases separated the two germline ends. The CDR3 contains 13 residues. CDR3 protein: CAWSVQRVTGYTF. CDR3 DNA: TGTGCCTGGAGTGTACAGAGGGTGACTGGCTACACCTTC. Full variable domain (remainder filled in from reference TRBV30 and TRBJ1-2): SQTIHQWPATLVQPVGSPLSLECTVEGTSNPNLYWYRQAAGRGLQLLFYSVGIGQISSEVPQNLSASRPQDRQFILSSKKLLLSDSGFYLCAWSVQRVTGYTFGSGTRLTVV.

This clone was counted a single time. The chain combines TRBV4-3 with TRBJ1-1, with 7 positions matching TRBD1. This CDR3 comprises 16 residues. V lost 4 bases to trimming and J lost 5 bases; unmatched junction nucleotides: 13. Germline-derived CDR1 and CDR2 are LGHNA and YSLEER. The CDR3 DNA reads as TGCGCCAGCAGCCTCTTGACAGGGCTGGGAGATACTGAAGCTTTCTTT. It is translated as CASSLLTGLGDTEAFF.

The chain has TRBV9 and TRBJ2-1; tentative D call: TRBD1 (5 bases). There are 11 residues in the CDR3. Germline CDR1 SGDLS, CDR2 YYNGEE. V dropped 0 bases and J dropped 11 bases, with 6 bases sitting between them. This chain's CDR3 is CASSVGGQQFF. In DNA, the CDR3 is TGTGCCAGCAGCGTAGGGGGCCAGCAGTTCTTC.

This clone appeared once. The V call is TRBV5-1, the J call TRBJ2-7; TRBD2 is a possible D gene (5 bases). This CDR3 is 15 amino acids long. Trimming removed 3 bases from V and 4 bases from J, with 17 bases in between. Per the germline V gene, CDR1 is SGHRS and CDR2 is YFSETQ. The CDR3, as DNA: TGCGCCAGCAGCTCGCCCGGGGTCCAGCTTTACGAGCAGTACTTC. It encodes CASSSPGVQLYEQYF.

The chain recombines TRBV7-9 with TRBJ1-1; D uncertain. This CDR3 comprises 14 residues. Trimming stripped 4 bases from V and 0 bases from J, with 9 bases between. Germline lookup yields CDR1 SEHNR and CDR2 FQNEAQ (reference sequence). CDR3 bases: TGTGCCAGCAGCTCGAGGCAGCTGAACACTGAAGCTTTCTTT. Its translation is CASSSRQLNTEAFF.

This rearrangement joins TRBV6-5 to TRBJ1-2; maybe TRBD1 (5 bases). The CDR3 spans 14 residues. Trimming took off 0 bases at V and 2 bases at J, with 7 bases between the two ends. Germline V gene sequence: CDR1 MNHEY, CDR2 SVGAGI. This chain's CDR3 is CASSYSRQNYGYTF. The CDR3 DNA is TGTGCCAGCAGTTACTCGCGACAGAACTATGGCTACACCTTC.

The rearrangement uses TRBV10-3 and TRBJ1-2, with a weak D call TRBD1 (5 bases). V was clipped by 7 bases and J by 4 bases, with 13 bases between them. Germline loops: CDR1 ENHRY, CDR2 SYGVKD. This CDR3 contains 13 residues. CDR3 protein: CAIMEGAIYGYTF. The CDR3 nucleotides are TGTGCCATCATGGAAGGGGCCATCTATGGCTACACCTTC.

V is TRBV15 and J is TRBJ2-5, with TRBD2 matching 7 bases. Trimming removed 1 base from V and 2 bases from J; junction bases left unmatched: 4. Germline lookup yields CDR1 LNHNV and CDR2 YYDKDF (reference sequence). This CDR3 region has 15 residues. This chain's CDR3 is CATSRGTREQETQYF. As DNA, the CDR3 is TGTGCCACCAGCAGAGGGACTAGAGAGCAAGAGACCCAGTACTTC.

This chain joins TRBV15 and TRBJ2-1; D is possibly TRBD2 (6 bases). This CDR3 spans 20 amino acids. Trimming removed 0 bases at V and 4 bases at J, with 25 bases between. Looked up from germline, CDR1 is LNHNV and CDR2 is YYDKDF (reference sequence). CDR3 in DNA: TGTGCCACCAGCAGAGACAAAGCGGGTACTGGAGGGAGGTGGTACAATGAGCAGTTCTTC. Residues: CATSRDKAGTGGRWYNEQFF.

This clone is a singleton in its sample. This chain joins TRBV5-4 and TRBJ2-2; D is uncertain. Trimming left V 1 base short and J 7 bases short, with 5 bases between. The CDR3 totals 12 residues. Germline assignment: CDR1 SGHNT and CDR2 YYREEE (reference sequence). This CDR3 is CASSLRSGELFF. The CDR3 DNA is TGTGCCAGCAGCTTGAGGAGCGGGGAGCTGTTTTTT. Variable domain in full (rest from reference TRBV5-4 and TRBJ2-2): ETGVTQSPTHLIKTRGQQVTLRCSSQSGHNTVSWYQQALGQGPQFIFQYYREEENGRGNFPPRFSGLQFPNYSSELNVNALELDDSALYLCASSLRSGELFFGEGSRLTVL.

The CDR3 loop is CASRETGTSLYEQYF. For the CDR3, the DNA is TGTGCCAGCAGAGAGACCGGGACTAGTCTTTACGAGCAGTACTTC. The chain uses TRBV28 and TRBJ2-7; TRBD2 matches at 8 bases. The V and J ends lost 6 bases and 4 bases, in that order; junction bases with no gene match: 11. Germline CDR1 reads MDHEN; CDR2 reads SYDVKM. The CDR3 is made up of 15 amino acids.

The chain carries TRBV11-2 and TRBJ2-2, with 10 bases matching TRBD2. The CDR3 has 16 amino acids. V was pared by 4 bases and J by 5 bases, with 7 bases of the junction left unmatched. Per germline, CDR1 SGHAT and CDR2 FQNNGV. CDR3 in amino acids: CASSSSGRAATGELFF. The DNA of the CDR3 is TGTGCCAGCAGCTCCAGCGGGAGGGCGGCGACCGGGGAGCTGTTTTTT.

This chain connects TRBV7-9 to TRBJ2-7; tentative D call: TRBD1 (6 bases). The germline V gene has CDR1 SEHNR and CDR2 FQNEAQ (reference sequence). Trimming shortened V by 5 bases and J by 2 bases, and 16 bases separated the two germline ends. The CDR3 extends over 15 amino acids. CDR3 coding DNA: TGTGCCAGCAGCGCCTCGACAGGCACCCCCTACGAGCAGTACTTC. Translating it yields CASSASTGTPYEQYF.

The V gene is TRBV6-5, the J gene TRBJ1-3; the D is unclear. The CDR3 runs to 13 residues. Per germline, CDR1 MNHEY and CDR2 SVGAGI. Trimming left V 0 bases short and J 4 bases short, with 4 bases between. In DNA form, the CDR3 reads TGTGCCAGCAGTTACTCACAGGGAAACACCATATATTTT. Translating it yields CASSYSQGNTIYF.

This sequence joins TRBV5-1 and TRBJ2-5; 7 nucleotides agree with TRBD1. Germline lookup yields CDR1 SGHRS and CDR2 YFSETQ. J was trimmed by 4 bases and V by 4 bases; bases with no gene match: 7. The CDR3 runs to 14 residues. The CDR3: CASSQLGGSETQYF. The DNA of the CDR3 is TGCGCCAGCAGCCAACTAGGGGGCTCAGAGACCCAGTACTTC.

Comments on this clone: Different DNA sequences within this sample yield the same CDR3. This rearrangement joins TRBV19 to TRBJ2-7; 8 bases fit TRBD2. J lost 4 bases, V lost 5 bases, and 4 bases had no gene match. CDR1 LNHDA and CDR2 SQIVND come from the germline V gene (reference sequence). This CDR3 spans 13 amino acids. The CDR3 DNA reads as TGTGCCAGTAGTCCCGGGGGGGGATACGAGCAGTACTTC. It is translated as CASSPGGGYEQYF.

This chain connects TRBV28 to TRBJ2-7, with D tentatively TRBD1 (6 bases). Germline V lookup: CDR1 MDHEN, CDR2 SYDVKM. V lost 3 bases and J 0 bases, leaving 15 bases between the germline ends. The CDR3 runs 16 residues. DNA for the CDR3: TGTGCCAGCAGTTTGAACAGGGTGGTGTTCTCCTACGAGCAGTACTTC. Its protein is CASSLNRVVFSYEQYF.

V and J are TRBV19 and TRBJ1-3; perhaps TRBD1 as D (6 bases). CDR3 length equals 16 residues. The V end was cut by 6 bases, the J end by 6 bases, with 21 bases between. Germline V gene sequence: CDR1 LNHDA, CDR2 SQIVND (reference sequence). Here the CDR3 DNA reads TGTGCCAGTAGCAAACCCGATCCGACAGGAGTAAACACCATATATTTT. Amino acid sequence: CASSKPDPTGVNTIYF.

V is TRBV5-1 and J is TRBJ2-4, with 7 bases that match TRBD2. The CDR3 runs to 20 residues. From germline, CDR1 is SGHRS and CDR2 YFSETQ. The V gene end was trimmed by 0 bases and the J gene end by 0 bases; junction bases not matched to a gene: 15. The CDR3 nucleotides are TGCGCCAGCAGCTTGGGAACCGGGGGACTACCTGTCTTAGCCAAAAACATTCAGTACTTC. It yields the protein CASSLGTGGLPVLAKNIQYF.

The J gene is TRBJ2-2, the V gene TRBV7-3, with TRBD2 identical over 11 bases. The CDR3 contains 17 residues. CDR1 is SGHTA and CDR2 is FQGTGA in the germline V gene. The trim removed 5 bases at V and 5 bases at J, leaving 10 bases unmatched. The CDR3 bases are TGTGCCAGCAGCCAACTGACTAGCGGGGCTAGAACCGGGGAGCTGTTTTTT. The encoded protein is CASSQLTSGARTGELFF.

The DNA of the CDR3 is TGTGCCAGCAGTTACTCGGTCAGTGTGGACGAGCAGTACTTC. Translation gives CASSYSVSVDEQYF. The J gene is TRBJ2-7, the V gene TRBV6-6; D not certain. The germline gives CDR1 MNHNY, CDR2 SVGAGI (reference sequence). Deletions cut 0 bases from V and 5 bases from J, with 11 bases between. This CDR3 is 14 amino acids long.

The chain combines TRBV29-1 with TRBJ1-1; D is ambiguous. Trimming took 7 bases from V and 0 from J, leaving 3 bases between them. Germline values: CDR1 SQVTM, CDR2 ANQGSEA. The CDR3 totals 10 residues. The CDR3, as DNA: TGCAGCGCCGTGAACACTGAAGCTTTCTTT. Translating gives CSAVNTEAFF.

DNA of the CDR3: TGCGCCAGCAGCCCAGATTGGGGCAGCTCCTCTGGAAACACCATATATTTT. This sequence encodes CASSPDWGSSSGNTIYF. The chain has TRBV4-3 and TRBJ1-3, with D possibly being TRBD1 (5 bases). The CDR3 spans 17 residues. Trimming took 4 bases from V and 0 from J, leaving 16 bases between them. Germline CDR1 reads LGHNA; CDR2 reads YSLEER.

The chain couples TRBV28 to TRBJ2-7; 12 bases line up with TRBD2. CDR1 is MDHEN and CDR2 is SYDVKM in the germline V gene. This CDR3 has 15 amino acids. With 5 bases clipped from V and 7 bases from J, the junction kept 9 bases outside the gene matches. The DNA of the CDR3 is TGTGCCAGCAGTGCGATACTAGCGGGGGGAGATGAGCAGTACTTC. As protein: CASSAILAGGDEQYF.

The rearrangement uses TRBV19 and TRBJ1-4; 8 positions match TRBD1. The CDR3 loop spans 16 amino acids. Germline V gene lookup returns CDR1 LNHDA and CDR2 SQIVND (reference sequence). V gave up 1 base and J gave up 2 bases; unmatched junction bases: 3. This chain's CDR3 is CASSIARDRTNEKLFF. In DNA, the CDR3 is TGTGCCAGTAGTATAGCGCGGGACAGGACTAATGAAAAACTGTTTTTT.

This clone was recorded only once. The gene calls are TRBV4-2 and TRBJ2-1, with 12 positions matching TRBD2. The CDR3 runs 16 residues. With V trimmed by 1 base and J by 8 bases, 6 bases remained unmatched. CDR1 is LGHNA and CDR2 is YNFKEQ in the germline V gene. In nucleotides, the CDR3 is TGTGCCAGCAGCCAAGGGACTAGCGGGAAAAACGATGAGCAGTTCTTC. Its protein product is CASSQGTSGKNDEQFF.

The chain joins TRBV30 to TRBJ1-2; D might be TRBD1 (6 bases). Between the trimmed V and J ends, which lost 7 bases and 1 base, there was a span of 7 bases. The germline V gene has CDR1 GTSNPN and CDR2 SVGIG (reference sequence). The CDR3 is 11 amino acids. For the CDR3, the DNA is TGTGCCTCGGACAGTAACTATGGCTACACCTTC. Its translation is CASDSNYGYTF.